The rows below give T cell receptor beta chains drawn from one sample of a study of early stage breast cancer tumors. Generated by immunoSEQ multiplex PCR, the TCRdb table keeps only in-frame clones and is missing some. The profile shows 4,800 or so clones, approximately 70% of them singletons. The sequenced sample was normal breast tissue next to the tumor. These receptors were taken from a person in their sixties with breast cancer. Both conserved end residues are part of each CDR3. The D gene is left open where the match is weak. The listing skips clone size in some rows; elsewhere it reads once, few, many or a size class.

j_call,v_call,d_call,clone_size,cdr3_aa,cdr3_nt
TRBJ1-3,TRBV6-1,-,once,CASSEGTSRNTIYF,TGTGCCAGCAGTGAGGGGACAAGCCGGAACACCATATATTTT
TRBJ2-2,TRBV2,-,-,CASKWQGLVTGELFF,TGTGCCAGCAAGTGGCAGGGGCTGGTCACCGGGGAGCTGTTTTTT
TRBJ2-1,TRBV29-1,TRBD2,-,CSVVGGSSYNEQFF,TGCAGCGTTGTCGGGGGGAGCTCCTACAATGAGCAGTTCTTC
TRBJ2-3,TRBV7-8,-,-,CASSYGFGDTQYF,TGTGCCAGCAGCTACGGTTTTGGGGATACGCAGTATTTT
TRBJ2-1,TRBV5-1,TRBD2,once,CASSLDVAGSNEQFF,TGCGCCAGCAGCTTGGATGTAGCGGGAAGCAATGAGCAGTTCTTC
TRBJ2-7,TRBV11-2,TRBD2,-,CASRLGRAGYYEQYF,TGTGCCAGCAGACTAGGGAGGGCGGGGTACTACGAGCAGTACTTC
TRBJ1-2,TRBV2,-,few,CASSESADGYTF,TGTGCCAGCAGTGAATCGGCGGATGGCTACACCTTC
TRBJ1-2,TRBV4-1,-,few,CASSQGSRVSQLYGYTF,TGCGCCAGCAGCCAAGGGTCGCGGGTCTCACAACTCTATGGCTACACCTTC
TRBJ1-1,TRBV29-1,-,-,CSVDVGGGWGTEAFF,TGCAGCGTTGATGTCGGGGGGGGATGGGGAACTGAAGCTTTCTTT
TRBJ2-1,TRBV4-2,TRBD2,once,CASSQGAGGPGNEQFF,TGTGCCAGCAGCCAGGGAGCGGGAGGGCCTGGCAATGAGCAGTTCTTC
TRBJ2-5,TRBV2,-,-,CASRGQTEETQYF,TGTGCCAGCCGGGGACAAACCGAAGAGACCCAGTACTTC
TRBJ1-2,TRBV25-1,TRBD1,-,CASQQGYGYTF,TGTGCCAGCCAACAGGGGTATGGCTACACCTTC
TRBJ1-5,TRBV10-1,-,-,CASSDSEGRDNQPQHF,TGCGCCAGCAGTGACTCAGAGGGTAGGGACAATCAGCCCCAGCATTTT
TRBJ2-3,TRBV7-9,TRBD2,-,CASSWGLAGEARTDTQYF,TGTGCCAGCAGCTGGGGACTAGCGGGAGAAGCGAGAACAGATACGCAGTATTTT
TRBJ1-1,TRBV4-2,TRBD1,-,CASGQGGGFGTEAFF,TGTGCCAGCGGCCAAGGAGGGGGCTTCGGCACTGAAGCTTTCTTT
TRBJ2-7,TRBV5-5,-,-,CASSLVVAVRGSYEQYF,TGTGCCAGCAGCTTGGTAGTTGCCGTAAGGGGCTCCTACGAGCAGTACTTC
TRBJ2-7,TRBV5-4,TRBD1,-,CASSLAGGSSYEQYF,TGTGCCAGCAGCTTGGCAGGGGGCAGTTCCTACGAGCAGTACTTC
TRBJ2-3,TRBV4-1,-,-,CASSQEESDTQYF,TGCGCCAGCAGCCAAGAAGAGTCAGATACGCAGTATTTT
TRBJ1-2,TRBV7-9,-,-,CASSLGVQAANYGYTF,TGTGCCAGCAGCCTCGGGGTTCAAGCAGCTAACTATGGCTACACCTTC
TRBJ2-7,TRBV27,-,-,CASSSAREAYEQYF,TGTGCCAGCAGTTCCGCAAGAGAGGCCTACGAGCAGTACTTC
TRBJ2-7,TRBV6-5,TRBD1,-,CASSIQGATYEQYF,TGTGCCAGCAGTATACAGGGGGCGACCTACGAGCAGTACTTC
TRBJ1-2,TRBV2,-,medium-sized,CASSFETGYTF,TGTGCCAGCAGTTTCGAGACCGGCTACACCTTC